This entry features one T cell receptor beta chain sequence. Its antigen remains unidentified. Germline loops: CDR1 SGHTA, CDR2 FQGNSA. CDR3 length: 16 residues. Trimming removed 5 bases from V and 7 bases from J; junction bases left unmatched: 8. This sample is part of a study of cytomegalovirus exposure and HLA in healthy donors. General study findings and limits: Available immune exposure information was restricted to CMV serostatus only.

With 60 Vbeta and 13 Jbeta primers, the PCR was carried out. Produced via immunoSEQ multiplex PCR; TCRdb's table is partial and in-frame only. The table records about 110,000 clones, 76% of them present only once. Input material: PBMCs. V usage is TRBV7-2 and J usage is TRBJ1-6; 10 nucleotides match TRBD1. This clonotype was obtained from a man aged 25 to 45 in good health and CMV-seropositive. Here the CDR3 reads CASSRSGQGGNSPLHF. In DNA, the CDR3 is TGTGCCAGCAGCCGAAGCGGACAGGGGGGCAATTCACCCCTCCACTTT.